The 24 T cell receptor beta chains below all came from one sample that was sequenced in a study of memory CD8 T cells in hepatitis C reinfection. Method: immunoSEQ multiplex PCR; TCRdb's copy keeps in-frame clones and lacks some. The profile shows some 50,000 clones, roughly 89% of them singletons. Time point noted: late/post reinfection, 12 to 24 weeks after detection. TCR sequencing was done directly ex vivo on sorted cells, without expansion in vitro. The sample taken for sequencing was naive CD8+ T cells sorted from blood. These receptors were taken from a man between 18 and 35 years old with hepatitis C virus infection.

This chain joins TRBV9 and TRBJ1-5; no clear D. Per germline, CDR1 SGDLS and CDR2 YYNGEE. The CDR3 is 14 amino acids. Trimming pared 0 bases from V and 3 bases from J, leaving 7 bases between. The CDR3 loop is CASSVGGYNQPQHF. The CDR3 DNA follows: TGTGCCAGCAGCGTAGGAGGGTACAATCAGCCCCAGCATTTT.

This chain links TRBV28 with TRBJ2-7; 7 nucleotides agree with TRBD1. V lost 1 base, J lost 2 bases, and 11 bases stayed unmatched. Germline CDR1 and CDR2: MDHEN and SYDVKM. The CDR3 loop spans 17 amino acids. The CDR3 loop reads CASSLLPLTGNPYEQYF. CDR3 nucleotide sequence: TGTGCCAGCAGTTTATTACCCCTGACAGGGAACCCCTACGAGCAGTACTTC.

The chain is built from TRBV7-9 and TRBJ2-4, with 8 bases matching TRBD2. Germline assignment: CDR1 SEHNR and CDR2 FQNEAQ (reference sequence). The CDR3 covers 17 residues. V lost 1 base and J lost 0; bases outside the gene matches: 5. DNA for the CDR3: TGTGCCAGCAGCTTAGACCGGGGGGGATTAGCCAAAAACATTCAGTACTTC. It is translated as CASSLDRGGLAKNIQYF.

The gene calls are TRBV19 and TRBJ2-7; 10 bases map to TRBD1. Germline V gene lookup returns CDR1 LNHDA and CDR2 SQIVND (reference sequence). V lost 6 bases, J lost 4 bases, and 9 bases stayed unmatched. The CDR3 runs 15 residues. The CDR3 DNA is TGTGCCAGTAGCCTGGACAGGGGGATGTCGTACGAGCAGTACTTC. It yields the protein CASSLDRGMSYEQYF.

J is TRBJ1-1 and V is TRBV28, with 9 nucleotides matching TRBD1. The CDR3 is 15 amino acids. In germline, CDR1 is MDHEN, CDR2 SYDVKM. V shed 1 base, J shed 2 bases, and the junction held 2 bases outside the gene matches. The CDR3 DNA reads TGTGCCAGCAGTTTATTGGACAGGGGAAACACTGAAGCTTTCTTT. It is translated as CASSLLDRGNTEAFF. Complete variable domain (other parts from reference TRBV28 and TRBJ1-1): DVKVTQSSRYLVKRTGEKVFLECVQDMDHENMFWYRQDPGLGLRLIYFSYDVKMKEKGDIPEGYSVSREKKERFSLILESASTNQTSMYLCASSLLDRGNTEAFFGQGTRLTVV.

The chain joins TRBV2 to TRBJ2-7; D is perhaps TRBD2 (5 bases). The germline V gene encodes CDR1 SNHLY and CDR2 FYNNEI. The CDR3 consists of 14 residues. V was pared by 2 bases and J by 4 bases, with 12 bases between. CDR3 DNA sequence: TGTGCCAGCAGTGAAATGCGGGCGTTGTACGAGCAGTACGTC. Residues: CASSEMRALYEQYV.

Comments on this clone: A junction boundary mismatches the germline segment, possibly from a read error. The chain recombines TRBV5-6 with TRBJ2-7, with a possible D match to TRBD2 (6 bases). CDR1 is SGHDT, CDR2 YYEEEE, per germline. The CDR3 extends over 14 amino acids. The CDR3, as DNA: TGTGCCAGCAGCTCGGCGGGAAAGCCCTACGAGCAGTGCTTC. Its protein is CASSSAGKPYEQCF.

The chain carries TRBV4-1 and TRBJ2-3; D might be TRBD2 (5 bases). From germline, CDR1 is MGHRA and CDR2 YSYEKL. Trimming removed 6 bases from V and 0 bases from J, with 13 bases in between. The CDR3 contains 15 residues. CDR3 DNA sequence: TGCGCCAGCAGTGCGAGAGGGTGGAGCACAGATACGCAGTATTTT. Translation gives CASSARGWSTDTQYF.

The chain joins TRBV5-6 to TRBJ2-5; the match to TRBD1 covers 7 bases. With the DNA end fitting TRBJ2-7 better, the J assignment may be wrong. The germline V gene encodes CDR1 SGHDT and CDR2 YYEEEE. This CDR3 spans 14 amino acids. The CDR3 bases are TGTGCCAGCAGGGTGACAGGGAGCTCCTACGAGCAGTACTTC. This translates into CASRVTGSSYEQYF.

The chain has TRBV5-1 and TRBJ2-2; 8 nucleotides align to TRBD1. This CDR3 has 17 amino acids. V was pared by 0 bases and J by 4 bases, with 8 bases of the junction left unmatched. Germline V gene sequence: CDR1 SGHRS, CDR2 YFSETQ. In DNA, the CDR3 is TGCGCCAGCAGCTTGGAGGGGGCAGGGGGCTTCACCGGGGAGCTGTTTTTT. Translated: CASSLEGAGGFTGELFF.

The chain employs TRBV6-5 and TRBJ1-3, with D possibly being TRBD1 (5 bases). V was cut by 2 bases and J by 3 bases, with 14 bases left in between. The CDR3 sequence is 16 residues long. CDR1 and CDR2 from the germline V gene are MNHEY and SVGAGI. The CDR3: CASSYATPGYGNTIYF. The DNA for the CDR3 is TGTGCCAGCAGTTACGCCACCCCAGGGTATGGAAACACCATATATTTT.

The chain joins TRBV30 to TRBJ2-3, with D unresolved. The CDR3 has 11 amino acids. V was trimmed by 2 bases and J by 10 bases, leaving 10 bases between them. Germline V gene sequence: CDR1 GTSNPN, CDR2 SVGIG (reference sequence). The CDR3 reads CAWSQVGPQYF. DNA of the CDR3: TGTGCCTGGAGTCAGGTGGGTCCGCAGTATTTT.

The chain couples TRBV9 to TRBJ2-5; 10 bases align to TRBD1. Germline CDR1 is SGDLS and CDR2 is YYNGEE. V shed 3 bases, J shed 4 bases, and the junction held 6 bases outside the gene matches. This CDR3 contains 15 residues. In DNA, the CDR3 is TGTGCCAGCAGCGCTACGACAGGGGGCGTAGAGACCCAGTACTTC. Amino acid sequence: CASSATTGGVETQYF.

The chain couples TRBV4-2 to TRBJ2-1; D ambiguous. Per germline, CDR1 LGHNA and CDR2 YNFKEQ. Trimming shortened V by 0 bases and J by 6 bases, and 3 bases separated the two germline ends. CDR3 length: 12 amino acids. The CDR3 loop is CASSQDRNEQFF. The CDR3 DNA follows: TGTGCCAGCAGCCAAGATCGCAATGAGCAGTTCTTC.

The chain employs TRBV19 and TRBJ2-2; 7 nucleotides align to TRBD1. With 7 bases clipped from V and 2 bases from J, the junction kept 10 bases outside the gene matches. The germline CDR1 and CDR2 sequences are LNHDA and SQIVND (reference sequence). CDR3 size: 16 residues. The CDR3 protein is CASTLIGDRNTGELFF. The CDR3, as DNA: TGTGCCAGTACCCTAATAGGGGACAGAAACACCGGGGAGCTGTTTTTT.

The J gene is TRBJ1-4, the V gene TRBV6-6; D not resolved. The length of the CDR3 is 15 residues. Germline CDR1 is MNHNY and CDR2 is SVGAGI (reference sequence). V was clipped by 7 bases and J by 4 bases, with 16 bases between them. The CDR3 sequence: CASTVAPDSNEKLFF. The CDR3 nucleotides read TGTGCCAGCACCGTCGCGCCCGATAGTAATGAAAAACTGTTTTTT.

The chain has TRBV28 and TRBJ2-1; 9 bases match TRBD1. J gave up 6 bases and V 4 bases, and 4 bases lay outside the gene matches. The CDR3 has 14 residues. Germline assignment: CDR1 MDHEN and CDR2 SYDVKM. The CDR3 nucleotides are TGTGCCAGCAGTTGGACAGGGGTGGGCAATGAGCAGTTCTTC. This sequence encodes CASSWTGVGNEQFF.

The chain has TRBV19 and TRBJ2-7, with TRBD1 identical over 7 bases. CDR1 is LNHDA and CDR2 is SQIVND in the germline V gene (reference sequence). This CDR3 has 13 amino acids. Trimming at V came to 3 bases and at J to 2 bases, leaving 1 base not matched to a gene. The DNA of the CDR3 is TGTGCCAGTAGTATCGGGACAGCCTACGAGCAGTACTTC. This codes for CASSIGTAYEQYF.

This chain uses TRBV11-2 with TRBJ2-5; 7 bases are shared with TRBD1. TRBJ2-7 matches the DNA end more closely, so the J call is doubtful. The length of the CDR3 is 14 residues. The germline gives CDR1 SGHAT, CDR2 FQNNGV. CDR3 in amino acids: CASSLGRGWYEQYF. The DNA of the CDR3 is TGTGCCAGCAGCTTAGGCAGGGGGTGGTACGAGCAGTACTTC.

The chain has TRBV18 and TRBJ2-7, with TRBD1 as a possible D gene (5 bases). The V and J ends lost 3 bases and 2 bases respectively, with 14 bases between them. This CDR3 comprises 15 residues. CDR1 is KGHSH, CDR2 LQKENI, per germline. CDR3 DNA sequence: TGTGCCAGCTCACCTCTAGGGGAAGGGGCCTACGAGCAGTACGTC. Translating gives CASSPLGEGAYEQYV.

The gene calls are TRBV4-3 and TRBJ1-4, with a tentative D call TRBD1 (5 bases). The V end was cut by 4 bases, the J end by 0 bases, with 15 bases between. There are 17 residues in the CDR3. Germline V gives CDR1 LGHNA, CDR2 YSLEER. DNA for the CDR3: TGCGCCAGCAGCCCCGATGGGGGGACGGCAACTAATGAAAAACTGTTTTTT. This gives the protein CASSPDGGTATNEKLFF.

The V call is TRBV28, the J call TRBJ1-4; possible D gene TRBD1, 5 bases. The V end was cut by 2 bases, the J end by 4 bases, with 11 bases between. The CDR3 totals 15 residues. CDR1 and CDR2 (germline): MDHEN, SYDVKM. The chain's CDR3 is CASSLGAQINEKLFF. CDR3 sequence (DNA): TGTGCCAGCAGTTTAGGGGCCCAAATTAATGAAAAACTGTTTTTT.

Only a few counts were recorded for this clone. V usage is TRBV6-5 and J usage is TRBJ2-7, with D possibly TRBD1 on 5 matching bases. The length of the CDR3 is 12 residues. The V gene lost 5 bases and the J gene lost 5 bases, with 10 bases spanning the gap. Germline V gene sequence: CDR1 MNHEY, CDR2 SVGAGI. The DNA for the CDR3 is TGTGCCAGCAGTGGTGACAGTAACGAGCAGTACTTC. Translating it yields CASSGDSNEQYF.

CDR3 in amino acids: CASSPREGRGDEQFF. CDR3 nucleotide sequence: TGTGCCAGCAGCCCCCGCGAGGGCCGGGGTGATGAGCAGTTCTTC. The chain uses TRBV7-9 and TRBJ2-1, with a possible D match to TRBD2 (5 bases). Germline V gene lookup returns CDR1 SEHNR and CDR2 FQNEAQ (reference sequence). The CDR3 runs 15 residues. The V and J ends lost 5 bases and 8 bases respectively, with 19 bases between them.